This T cell receptor (beta chain) was retrieved from a study of blood T cell repertoires in COVID-19. On the study more broadly: The study drew acute and convalescent COVID-19 samples from the United States, Italy and Spain. Nucleic acid was either cDNA or gDNA, and it came from T cells, B-cell-depleted T cells, or PBMCs.

Germline V gene data show CDR1 as LGHNA and CDR2 as YSLEER. This CDR3 region has 15 residues. V dropped 0 bases and J dropped 3 bases, with 9 bases sitting between them. Under the authors' procedure: Amplification with reference gene primers provided the estimates of nucleated cell counts. Some clones are missing from TCRdb's copy, which holds only in-frame ones; the method was immunoSEQ multiplex PCR. From that table come the V and J calls and clone size; the DNA was used to work out D and trimming. The data contain approximately 94,000 clones, under 90% of them seen just once; the ten biggest clones take up 24%.

This TCR came from a human donor in a cohort sampled during active COVID-19. Material for sequencing was peripheral blood. The chain carries TRBV4-3 and TRBJ2-1; D is perhaps TRBD1 (5 bases). CDR3 in DNA: TGCGCCAGCAGCCAAGATCAAGGGGACTACAATGAGCAGTTCTTC. Its protein is CASSQDQGDYNEQFF.